This TCR beta chain is drawn from a study of T cells in Graves' hyperthyroidism and ophthalmopathy. TCR beta CDR3 sequences were amplified from RNA transcripts. An initial round of RT-PCR targeting the TCR CDR3 relied on the HTBI primer set. TCRdb independently ran MiXCR on the multiplex PCR reads; one entry per CDR3 protein. Found here are around 500,000 distinct CDR3 sequences, 12% to 15% of them singletons; the top ten hold more than 11%. Regarding the study as a whole: Most expanded thyroid clonotypes above 0.001 recurred in blood.

This clonotype was seen many times. Antigen: not known. Trimming took 6 bases from V and 8 from J; bases not matched to a gene: 22. This CDR3 comprises 16 residues. In germline, CDR1 is DFQATT, CDR2 SNEGSKA (reference sequence). Criteria for exclusion of patients were uncontrolled infection, other autoimmune disease, pregnancy or lactation. This receptor was obtained from a woman in her 40s with Graves' hyperthyroidism. Sequencing input: blood. This chain connects TRBV20-1 to TRBJ2-7; TRBD1 aligns across 7 bases. The CDR3 loop is CSARTPGTAIPKKQYF. DNA of the CDR3: TGCAGTGCCAGAACTCCCGGGACAGCGATACCAAAAAAGCAGTACTTC.